The rows below give T cell receptor beta chains drawn from one sample of a study of cytotoxic CD8 clonotypes in ibrutinib-treated CLL. The repertoire was sequenced with immunoSEQ multiplex PCR; TCRdb's copy has only in-frame clones and lacks some. Counted here are 15,000 or so clones, around 81% occurring once; the ten biggest clones make up approximately 15%. The specimen comprised PBMCs, sampled before ibrutinib treatment. Every receptor here comes from a human donor with chronic lymphocytic leukemia. Both conserved end residues are part of each CDR3. D genes are given only for firm matches. The listing skips clone size in some rows; elsewhere it reads once, few, many or a size class.

>TRBJ1-2|TRBV28|TRBD1|14|-
TGTGCCAGCAGCCGAACAGGGGTCAACTATGGCTACACCTTC
CASSRTGVNYGYTF
>TRBJ2-2|TRBV7-2|-|18|once
TGTGCCAGCAGCTACCGCTTAGGTTTAGCTTCGAACACCGGGGAGCTGTTTTTT
CASSYRLGLASNTGELFF
>TRBJ2-7|TRBV6-5|-|14|-
TGTGCCAGTAAGGGGGGGAGTCCCTTTTACGAGCAGTACTTC
CASKGGSPFYEQYF
>TRBJ2-1|TRBV7-3|TRBD2|16|-
TGTGCCAGCAGCGGACGGGAGGCAGGAGCCTACAATGAGCAGTTCTTC
CASSGREAGAYNEQFF
>TRBJ1-5|TRBV7-2|-|15|few
TGTGCCAGCAGCCATAGCCCCGGGATAAATCAGCCCCAGCATTTT
CASSHSPGINQPQHF
>TRBJ2-1|TRBV19|TRBD2|19|-
TGTGCCAGTAGTATAGATCTATGGCCTAGCGGGAGTCTGGGCGATGAGCAGTTCTTC
CASSIDLWPSGSLGDEQFF
>TRBJ2-7|TRBV9|-|14|-
TGTGCCAGCAGCCCCCGGGGAGACTCCTACGAGCAGTACTTC
CASSPRGDSYEQYF
>TRBJ2-2|TRBV7-3|-|16|few
TGTGCCAGCAGCTTAAACGGTCCTGGAGACACCGGGGAGCTGTTTTTT
CASSLNGPGDTGELFF
>TRBJ2-5|TRBV19|TRBD1|13|-
TGTGCCAGCAGACAGGGTTGGGAAGAGACCCAGTACTTC
CASRQGWEETQYF
>TRBJ1-5|TRBV19|-|12|-
TGTGCCAGTAGTATAGATCTGGGGGCCCAGCATTTT
CASSIDLGAQHF
>TRBJ2-6|TRBV4-3|-|14|-
TGCGCCAGCAGCCAAGACCCTGGGGCCAACGTCCTGACTTTC
CASSQDPGANVLTF
>TRBJ2-7|TRBV6-6|-|14|once
TGTGCCAGCAGTTTGCCCGGGTCTCTGGGTGAGCAGTACTTC
CASSLPGSLGEQYF
>TRBJ2-4|TRBV4-3|-|14|-
TGCGCCAGCAGCCAAGAACCGACGCAAAACATTCAGTACTTC
CASSQEPTQNIQYF
>TRBJ2-7|TRBV11-3|TRBD1|16|-
TGTGCCAGCAGCCTCGAAAAGACAGGGGGTTCTTACGAGCAGTACTTC
CASSLEKTGGSYEQYF
>TRBJ1-2|TRBV7-9|TRBD1|17|few
TGTGCCAGCAGCCTATTAGGACAGGGGGCTTCTAACTATGGCTACACCTTC
CASSLLGQGASNYGYTF
>TRBJ2-3|TRBV29-1|-|14|-
TGCAGCGTACCGATGGGTCTCCGCACAGATACGCAGTATTTT
CSVPMGLRTDTQYF